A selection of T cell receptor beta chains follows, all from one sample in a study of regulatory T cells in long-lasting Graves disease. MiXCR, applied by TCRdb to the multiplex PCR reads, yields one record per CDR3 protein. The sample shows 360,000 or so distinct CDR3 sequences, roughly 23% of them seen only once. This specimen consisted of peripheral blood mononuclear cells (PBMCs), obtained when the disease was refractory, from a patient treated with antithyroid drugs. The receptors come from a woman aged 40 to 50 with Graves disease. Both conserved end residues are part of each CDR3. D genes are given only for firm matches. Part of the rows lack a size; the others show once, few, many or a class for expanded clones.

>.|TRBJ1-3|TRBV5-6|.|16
CASSLGLTGSGNTIYF
TGTGCCAGCAGCTTGGGATTAACAGGCTCTGGAAACACCATATATTTT
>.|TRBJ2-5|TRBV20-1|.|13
CSARVEGQETQYF
TGCAGTGCTAGGGTGGAAGGGCAAGAGACCCAGTACTTC
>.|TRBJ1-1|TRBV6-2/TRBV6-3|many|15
CASSLTGTSHTEAFF
TGTGCCAGCAGTCTCACCGGGACATCGCACACTGAAGCTTTCTTT
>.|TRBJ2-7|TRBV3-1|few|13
CASSQRGLYEQYF
TGTGCCAGCAGCCAAAGGGGCCTCTACGAGCAGTACTTC
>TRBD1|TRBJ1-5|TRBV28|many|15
CASSPKSGGHQPQHF
TGTGCCAGCAGTCCTAAGTCAGGGGGACATCAGCCCCAGCATTTT
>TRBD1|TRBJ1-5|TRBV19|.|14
CASRGTGASAPQHF
TGTGCCAGTAGAGGAACAGGGGCAAGCGCGCCCCAGCATTTT
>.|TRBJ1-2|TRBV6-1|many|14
CASSDARWRNGYTF
TGTGCCAGCAGTGACGCCAGGTGGAGGAATGGCTACACCTTC
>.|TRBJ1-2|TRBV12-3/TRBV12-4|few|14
CASSWGLPGVGYTF
TGTGCCAGCAGTTGGGGACTCCCCGGGGTCGGCTACACCTTC
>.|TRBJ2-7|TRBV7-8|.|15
CASSMRDSLAYEQYF
TGTGCCAGCAGCATGCGGGACTCCCTCGCCTACGAGCAGTACTTC
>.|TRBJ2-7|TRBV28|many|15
CASSNPVGGSYEQYF
TGTGCCAGCAGTAACCCCGTAGGCGGGTCCTACGAGCAGTACTTC
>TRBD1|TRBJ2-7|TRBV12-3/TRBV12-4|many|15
CASSLKGASSYEQYF
TGTGCCAGCAGTTTAAAGGGGGCAAGCTCCTACGAGCAGTACTTC
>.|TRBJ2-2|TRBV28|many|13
CASSLWHTGELFF
TGTGCCAGCAGTTTATGGCACACCGGGGAGCTGTTTTTT
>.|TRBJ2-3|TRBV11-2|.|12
CASSRISDTQYF
TGTGCCAGCAGTCGGATATCAGATACGCAGTATTTT
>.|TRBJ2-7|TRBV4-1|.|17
CASSQVRGGVVFGEQYF
TGCGCCAGCAGCCAAGTAAGGGGGGGTGTAGTCTTCGGGGAGCAGTACTTC
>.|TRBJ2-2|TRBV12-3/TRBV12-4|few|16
CASSRTGTSGTGELFF
TGTGCCAGCAGCCGGACTGGGACCTCAGGGACCGGGGAGCTGTTTTTT
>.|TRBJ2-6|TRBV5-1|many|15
CASSWTASGANVLTF
TGCGCCAGCAGCTGGACGGCCTCTGGGGCCAACGTCCTGACTTTC
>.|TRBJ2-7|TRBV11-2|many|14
CASSSTRGILEQYF
TGTGCCAGCAGCTCGACTAGGGGGATCCTCGAGCAGTACTTC
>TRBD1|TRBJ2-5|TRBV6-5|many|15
CASSWDRGYQETQYF
TGTGCCAGCAGTTGGGACAGGGGCTACCAAGAGACCCAGTACTTC
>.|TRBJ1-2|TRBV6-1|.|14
CASSQAEVGYGYTF
TGTGCCAGCTCTCAGGCCGAGGTCGGCTATGGCTACACCTTC
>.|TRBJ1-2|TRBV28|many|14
CASSFPDRDYGYTF
TGTGCCAGCAGTTTCCCGGACAGAGACTATGGCTACACCTTC
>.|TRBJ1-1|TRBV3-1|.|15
CASSLEGEPNTEAFF
TGTGCCAGCAGCCTGGAGGGAGAGCCTAACACTGAAGCTTTCTTT
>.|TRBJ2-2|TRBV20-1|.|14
CSAEDFRSTGELFF
TGCAGTGCAGAGGACTTCAGGTCCACCGGGGAGCTGTTTTTT
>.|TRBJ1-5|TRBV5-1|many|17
CASSPHPRRGDDEPQHF
TGCGCCAGCAGCCCACACCCGCGGCGGGGAGACGATGAGCCCCAGCATTTT
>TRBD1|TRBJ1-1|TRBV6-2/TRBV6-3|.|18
CASSTTWDRDRWNTEAFF
TGTGCCAGCAGTACTACCTGGGACAGGGACCGATGGAACACTGAAGCTTTCTTT
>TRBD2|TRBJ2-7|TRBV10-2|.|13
CASSRLAGYEQYF
TGCGCCAGCAGTAGACTAGCGGGATACGAGCAGTACTTC
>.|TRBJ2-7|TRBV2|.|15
CASSEFQRNYDEQYF
TGTGCCAGCAGCGAATTTCAGCGTAATTACGACGAGCAGTACTTC
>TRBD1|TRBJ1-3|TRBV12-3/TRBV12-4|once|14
CASLTGTAGNTIYF
TGTGCCAGCTTGACCGGGACAGCTGGAAACACCATATATTTT
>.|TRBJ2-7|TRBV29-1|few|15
CSVPASRGRRSEQYF
TGCAGCGTTCCAGCCTCTCGGGGGCGAAGAAGCGAGCAGTACTTC
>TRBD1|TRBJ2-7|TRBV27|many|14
CASSAGQGANEQYF
TGTGCCAGCAGTGCAGGACAGGGGGCGAACGAGCAGTACTTC
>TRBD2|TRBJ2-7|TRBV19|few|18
CASSTLMTSGRRTYEQYF
TGTGCCAGTAGTACTTTGATGACTAGCGGGAGGCGGACCTACGAGCAGTACTTC
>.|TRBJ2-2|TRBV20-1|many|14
CSAGGTANTGELFF
TGCAGTGCTGGCGGGACAGCGAACACCGGGGAGCTGTTTTTT
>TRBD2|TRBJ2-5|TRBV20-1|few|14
CSAGMTSGQETQYF
TGCAGTGCTGGTATGACTAGCGGGCAAGAGACCCAGTACTTC
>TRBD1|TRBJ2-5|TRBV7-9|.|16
CASSRTTGVEGETQYF
TGCGCCAGCAGCCGAACCACAGGGGTAGAGGGAGAGACCCAGTACTTC